Listed here are 8 T cell receptor beta chains from one sample, sequenced in a study of T cells in Graves' hyperthyroidism and ophthalmopathy. The source material, RNA transcripts, was used to amplify TCR beta CDR3 regions. Primed by the HTBI set, a first-round RT-PCR was run on the TCR CDR3. TCRdb redid the calling of the multiplex PCR reads with MiXCR, one entry per CDR3 protein. The sample yields more than 350,000 distinct CDR3 sequences, nearly 15% seen once. Sequencing was performed on blood. These receptors came from a woman aged 55-70 years with Graves' ophthalmopathy.

The chain recombines TRBV14 with TRBJ2-1; 10 bases agree with TRBD2. The CDR3 contains 12 residues. After removal of 6 bases from V and 10 bases from J, the junction contained 3 bases not matched to a gene. Germline V gene sequence: CDR1 SGHDN, CDR2 FVKESK. CDR3 region: CASSPLAGEQFF. CDR3 nucleotide sequence: TGTGCCAGCAGTCCACTAGCGGGAGAGCAGTTCTTC.

There are many counts of this clonotype. The chain has TRBV6-5 and TRBJ2-7, with D perhaps matching TRBD2 (5 bases). CDR1 and CDR2 (germline): MNHEY, SVGAGI. Trimming stripped 0 bases from V and 1 base from J, with 13 bases between. The CDR3 runs to 16 residues. The CDR3 is CASSYSRGRESYEQYF. For the CDR3, the DNA is TGTGCCAGCAGTTACTCGAGAGGGCGCGAATCCTACGAGCAGTACTTC.

V gene TRBV20-1 combines with J gene TRBJ1-4; D might be TRBD1 (6 bases). This CDR3 is built from 13 residues. V gave up 3 bases and J gave up 8 bases, with 13 bases separating them. The germline gives CDR1 DFQATT, CDR2 SNEGSKA (reference sequence). The CDR3 reads CSARPGAGEKLFF. CDR3 DNA sequence: TGCAGTGCTAGGCCAGGGGCGGGAGAAAAACTGTTTTTT.

Ten or more counts support this clonotype. The rearrangement joins TRBV20-1 to TRBJ2-3; D uncertain. CDR1 is DFQATT and CDR2 is SNEGSKA in the germline V gene (reference sequence). V gave up 1 base and J gave up 3 bases, with 8 bases separating them. The CDR3 runs to 13 residues. CDR3 bases: TGCAGTGCTAGAGGAGACTCAACAGATACGCAGTATTTT. Protein product: CSARGDSTDTQYF.

This clonotype was detected many times. CDR3 DNA sequence: TGTGCCAGCTCACCAGTTAGCGGCCAAGAGACCCAGTACTTC. Amino acids: CASSPVSGQETQYF. J is TRBJ2-5 and V is TRBV18; perhaps TRBD2 as D (6 bases). V lost 2 bases and J lost 1, with 8 bases in between. The CDR3 consists of 14 residues. CDR1 and CDR2 (germline): KGHSH, LQKENI.

This clonotype was observed a few times. Relative to the germline gene, one junction end is altered; a read error may explain this. The chain has TRBV5-1 and TRBJ2-5, with TRBD2 as a possible D gene (6 bases). Germline loops: CDR1 SGHRS, CDR2 YFSETQ. The CDR3 extends over 14 amino acids. The CDR3 sequence is CASTLREAGETQYF. The CDR3 DNA reads TGCGCCAGCACCTTGAGGGAGGCAGGCGAGACCCAGTACTTC.

There are many counts of this clonotype. The CDR3 reads CSASVQDYYEQYF. The CDR3 DNA sequence: TGCAGTGCTAGTGTCCAAGACTACTACGAGCAGTACTTC. This chain joins TRBV20-1 and TRBJ2-7; the D gene is possibly TRBD2 (5 bases). CDR1 DFQATT and CDR2 SNEGSKA come from the germline V gene (reference sequence). This CDR3 region has 13 residues. V was clipped by 3 bases and J by 3 bases, with 12 bases between them.

This clonotype was recorded a few times. The V call is TRBV5-1, the J call TRBJ2-7; the D is unclear. The CDR3 has 14 amino acids. Trimming pared 4 bases from V and 0 bases from J, leaving 11 bases between. The germline gives CDR1 SGHRS, CDR2 YFSETQ. CDR3 amino acids: CASSAAASSYEQYF. As DNA, the CDR3 is TGCGCCAGCAGCGCGGCGGCTAGCTCCTACGAGCAGTACTTC.